This T cell receptor (beta chain) was recorded in a study of blood T cell repertoires in COVID-19. Whole-study context: PBMCs, B-cell-depleted T cells, or T cells provided the cDNA or gDNA that made up the material.

Original processing notes: Estimation of nucleated cell counts was performed using reference gene primer amplification. Produced via immunoSEQ multiplex PCR; TCRdb's table is partial and in-frame only. V and J calls plus clone size are reproduced from that table; the DNA served to infer D and trimming. The sample carries under 250,000 clones, approximately 83% recorded once. The V segment lost 6 bases and the J segment 4 bases; nucleotides outside the gene matches: 7. CDR1 and CDR2 (germline): SNHLY, FYNNEI. The CDR3 has 15 residues. This clonotype originated in a woman aged 40 to 50 with active or convalescent COVID-19. This chain links TRBV2 with TRBJ1-4; TRBD1 matches 8 bases. Input material: peripheral blood. CDR3: CASRGGQALNEKLFF. The CDR3 DNA follows: TGTGCCAGCAGGGGGGGACAGGCCCTTAATGAAAAACTGTTTTTT. Full variable domain (remainder filled in from reference TRBV2 and TRBJ1-4): EPEVTQTPSHQVTQMGQEVILRCVPISNHLYFYWYRQILGQKVEFLVSFYNNEISEKSEIFDDQFSVERPDGSNFTLKIRSTKLEDSAMYFCASRGGQALNEKLFFGSGTQLSVL.